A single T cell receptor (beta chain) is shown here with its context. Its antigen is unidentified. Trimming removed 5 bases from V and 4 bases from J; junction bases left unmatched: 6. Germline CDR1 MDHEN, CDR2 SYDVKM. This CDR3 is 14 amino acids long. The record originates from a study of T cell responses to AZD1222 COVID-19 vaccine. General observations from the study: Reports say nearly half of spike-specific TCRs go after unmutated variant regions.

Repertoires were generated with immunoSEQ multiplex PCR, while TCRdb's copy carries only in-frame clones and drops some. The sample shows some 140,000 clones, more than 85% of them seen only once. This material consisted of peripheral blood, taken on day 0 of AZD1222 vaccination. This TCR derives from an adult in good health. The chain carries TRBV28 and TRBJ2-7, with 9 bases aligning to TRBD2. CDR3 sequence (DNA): TGTGCCAGCAGTCTAGGGACTAGCAGTTACGAGCAGTACTTC. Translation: CASSLGTSSYEQYF.